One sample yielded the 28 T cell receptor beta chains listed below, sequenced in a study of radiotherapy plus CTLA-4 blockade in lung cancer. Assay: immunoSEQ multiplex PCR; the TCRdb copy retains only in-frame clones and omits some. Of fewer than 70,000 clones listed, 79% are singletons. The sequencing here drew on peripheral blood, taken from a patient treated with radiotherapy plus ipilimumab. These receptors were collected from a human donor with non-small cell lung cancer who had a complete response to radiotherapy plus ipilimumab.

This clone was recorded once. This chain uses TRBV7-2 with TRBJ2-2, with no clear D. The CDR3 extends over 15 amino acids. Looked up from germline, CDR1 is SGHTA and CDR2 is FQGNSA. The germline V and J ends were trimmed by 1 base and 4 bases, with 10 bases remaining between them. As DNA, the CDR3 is TGTGCCAGCAGCTTAGATCGACCGAGCACCGGGGAGCTGTTTTTT. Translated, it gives CASSLDRPSTGELFF.

CDR3 sequence: CASSQVDRSDQPQHF. The CDR3 bases are TGCGCCAGCAGCCAAGTTGACAGATCTGATCAGCCCCAGCATTTT. This rearrangement joins TRBV4-1 to TRBJ1-5, with a weak D call TRBD1 (5 bases). The V gene's germline CDR1 is MGHRA and CDR2 YSYEKL. Deletions cut 1 base from V and 5 bases from J, with 12 bases between. The CDR3 totals 15 residues.

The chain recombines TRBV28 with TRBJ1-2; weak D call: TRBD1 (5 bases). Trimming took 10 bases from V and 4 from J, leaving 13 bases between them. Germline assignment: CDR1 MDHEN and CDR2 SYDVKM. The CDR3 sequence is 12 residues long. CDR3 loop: CATDGGTYGYTF. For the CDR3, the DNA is TGTGCCACGGATGGGGGAACCTATGGCTACACCTTC.

This CDR3 reads CASSFGGRHMNTEAFF. The CDR3 nucleotides read TGTGCCAGCAGCTTCGGGGGAAGGCACATGAACACTGAAGCTTTCTTT. This chain uses TRBV5-4 with TRBJ1-1, with D possibly being TRBD1 (5 bases). CDR3 length: 16 residues. The germline gives CDR1 SGHNT, CDR2 YYREEE (reference sequence). With 2 bases removed from V and 0 bases from J, the gap between germline ends came to 14 bases.

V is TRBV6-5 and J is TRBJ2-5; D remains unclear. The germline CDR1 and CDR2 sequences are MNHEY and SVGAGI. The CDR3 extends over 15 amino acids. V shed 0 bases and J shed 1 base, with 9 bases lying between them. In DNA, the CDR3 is TGTGCCAGCAGTTACTCGTGGCGTCGCCAAGAGACCCAGTACTTC. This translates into CASSYSWRRQETQYF.

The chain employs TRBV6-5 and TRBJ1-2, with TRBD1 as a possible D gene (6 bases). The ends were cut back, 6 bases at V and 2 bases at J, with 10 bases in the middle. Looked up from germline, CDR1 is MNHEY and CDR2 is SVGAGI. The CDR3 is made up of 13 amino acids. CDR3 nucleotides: TGTGCCAGCAGACGGGACAAGAACTATGGCTACACCTTC. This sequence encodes CASRRDKNYGYTF.

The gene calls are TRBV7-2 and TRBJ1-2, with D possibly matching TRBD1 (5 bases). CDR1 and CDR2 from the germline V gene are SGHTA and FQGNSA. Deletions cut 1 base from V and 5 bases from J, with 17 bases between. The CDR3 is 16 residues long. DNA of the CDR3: TGTGCCAGCAGCTTAGTTCGTCTCAGGGAAACGTATGGCTACACCTTC. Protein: CASSLVRLRETYGYTF.

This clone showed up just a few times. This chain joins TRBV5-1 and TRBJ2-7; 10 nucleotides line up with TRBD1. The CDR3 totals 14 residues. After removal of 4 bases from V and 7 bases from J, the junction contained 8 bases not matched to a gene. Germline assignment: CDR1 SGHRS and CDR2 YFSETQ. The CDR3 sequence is CASSPTGGKTEQYF. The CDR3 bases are TGCGCCAGCAGCCCGACAGGGGGCAAAACGGAGCAGTACTTC.

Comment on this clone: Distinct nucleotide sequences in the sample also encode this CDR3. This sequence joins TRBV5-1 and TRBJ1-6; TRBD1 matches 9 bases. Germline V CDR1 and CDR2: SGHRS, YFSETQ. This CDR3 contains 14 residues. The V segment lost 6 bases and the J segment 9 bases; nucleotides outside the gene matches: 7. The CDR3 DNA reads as TGCGCCAGCACCGGGACAGGGACGGGTTCACCCCTCCACTTT. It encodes CASTGTGTGSPLHF.

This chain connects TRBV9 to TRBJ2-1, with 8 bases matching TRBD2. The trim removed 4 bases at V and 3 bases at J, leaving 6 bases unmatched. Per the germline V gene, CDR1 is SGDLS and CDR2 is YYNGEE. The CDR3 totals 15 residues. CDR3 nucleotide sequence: TGTGCCAGCAGCATCGGGGGGGCCGTCTACAATGAGCAGTTCTTC. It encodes CASSIGGAVYNEQFF.

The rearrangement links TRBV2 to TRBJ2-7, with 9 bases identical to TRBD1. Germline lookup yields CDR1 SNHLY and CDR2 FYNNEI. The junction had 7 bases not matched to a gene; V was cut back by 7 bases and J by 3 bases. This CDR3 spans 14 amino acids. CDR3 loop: CASTGGTGIYEQYF. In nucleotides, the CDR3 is TGTGCCAGCACCGGAGGGACAGGGATCTACGAGCAGTACTTC.

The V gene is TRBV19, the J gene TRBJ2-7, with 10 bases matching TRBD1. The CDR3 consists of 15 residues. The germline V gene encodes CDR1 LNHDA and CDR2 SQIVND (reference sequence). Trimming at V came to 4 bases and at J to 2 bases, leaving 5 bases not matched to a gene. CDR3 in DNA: TGTGCCAGTAGTAAACCCGGGACAGGGGCCTACGAGCAGTACTTC. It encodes CASSKPGTGAYEQYF. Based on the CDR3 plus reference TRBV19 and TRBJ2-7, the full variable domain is DGGITQSPKYLFRKEGQNVTLSCEQNLNHDAMYWYRQDPGQGLRLIYYSQIVNDFQKGDIAEGYSVSREKKESFPLTVTSAQKNPTAFYLCASSKPGTGAYEQYFGPGTRLTVT.

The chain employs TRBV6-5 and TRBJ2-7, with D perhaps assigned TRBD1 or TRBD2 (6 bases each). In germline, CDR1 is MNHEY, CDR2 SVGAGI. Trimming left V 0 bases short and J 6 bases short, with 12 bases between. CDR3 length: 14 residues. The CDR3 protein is CASSYSVGGGEQYF. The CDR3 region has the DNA TGTGCCAGCAGTTACTCGGTAGGAGGGGGCGAGCAGTACTTC.

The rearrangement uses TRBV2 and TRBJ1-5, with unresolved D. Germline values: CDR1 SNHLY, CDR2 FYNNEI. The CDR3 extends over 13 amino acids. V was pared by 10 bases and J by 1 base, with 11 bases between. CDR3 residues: CANGKGSNQPQHF. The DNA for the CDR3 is TGTGCCAACGGAAAGGGCAGCAATCAGCCCCAGCATTTT. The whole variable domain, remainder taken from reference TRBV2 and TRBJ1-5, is EPEVTQTPSHQVTQMGQEVILRCVPISNHLYFYWYRQILGQKVEFLVSFYNNEISEKSEIFDDQFSVERPDGSNFTLKIRSTKLEDSAMYFCANGKGSNQPQHFGDGTRLSIL.

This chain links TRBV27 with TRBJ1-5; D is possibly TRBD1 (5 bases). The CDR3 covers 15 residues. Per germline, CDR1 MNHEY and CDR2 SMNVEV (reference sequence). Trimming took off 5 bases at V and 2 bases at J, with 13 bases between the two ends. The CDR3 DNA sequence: TGTGCCAGCAGTATAACCTGGGGCGGCAATCAGCCCCAGCATTTT. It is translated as CASSITWGGNQPQHF.

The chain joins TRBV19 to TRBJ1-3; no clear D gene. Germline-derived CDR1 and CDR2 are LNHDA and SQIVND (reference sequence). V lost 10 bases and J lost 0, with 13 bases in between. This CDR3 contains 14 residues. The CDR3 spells CATTGGLSGNTIYF. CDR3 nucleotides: TGTGCCACCACCGGAGGCCTCTCTGGAAACACCATATATTTT.

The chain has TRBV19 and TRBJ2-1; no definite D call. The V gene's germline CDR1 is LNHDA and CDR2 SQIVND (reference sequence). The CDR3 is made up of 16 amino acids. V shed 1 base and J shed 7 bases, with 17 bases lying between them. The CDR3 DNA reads TGTGCCAGTAGTATAGCAAGACCAAGCAAGATAAATGAGCAGTTCTTC. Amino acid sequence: CASSIARPSKINEQFF.

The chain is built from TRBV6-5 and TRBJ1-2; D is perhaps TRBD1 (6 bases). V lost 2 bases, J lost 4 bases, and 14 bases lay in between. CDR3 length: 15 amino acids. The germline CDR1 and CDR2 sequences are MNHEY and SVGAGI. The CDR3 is CASSYEGQPFYGYTF. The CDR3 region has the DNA TGTGCCAGCAGTTACGAGGGACAACCGTTCTATGGCTACACCTTC.

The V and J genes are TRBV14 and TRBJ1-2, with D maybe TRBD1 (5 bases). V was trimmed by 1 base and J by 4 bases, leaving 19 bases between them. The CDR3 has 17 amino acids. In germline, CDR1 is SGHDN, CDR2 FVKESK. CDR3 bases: TGTGCCAGCAGCCAAGTCGGAGGGGCAGCTACTACCTATGGCTACACCTTC. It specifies CASSQVGGAATTYGYTF.

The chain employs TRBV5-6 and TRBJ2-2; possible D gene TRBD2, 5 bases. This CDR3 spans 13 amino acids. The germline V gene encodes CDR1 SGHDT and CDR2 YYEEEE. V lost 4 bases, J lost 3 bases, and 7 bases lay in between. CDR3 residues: CASSLGDTGELFF. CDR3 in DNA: TGTGCCAGCAGCCTGGGAGACACCGGGGAGCTGTTTTTT.

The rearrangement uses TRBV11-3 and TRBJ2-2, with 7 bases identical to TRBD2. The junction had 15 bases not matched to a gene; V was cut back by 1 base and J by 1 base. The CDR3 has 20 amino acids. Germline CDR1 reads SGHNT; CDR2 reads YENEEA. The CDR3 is CASSLVRGGPPSMNTGELFF. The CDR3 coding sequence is TGTGCCAGCAGCTTAGTTCGGGGAGGGCCCCCCTCCATGAACACCGGGGAGCTGTTTTTT.

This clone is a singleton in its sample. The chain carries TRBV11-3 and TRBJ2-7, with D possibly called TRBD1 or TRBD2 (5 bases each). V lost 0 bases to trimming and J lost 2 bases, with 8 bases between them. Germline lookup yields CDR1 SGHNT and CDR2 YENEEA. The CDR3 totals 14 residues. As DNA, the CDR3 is TGTGCCAGCAGCTTAGAGCAGGGACCCTACGAGCAGTACGTC. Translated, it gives CASSLEQGPYEQYV.

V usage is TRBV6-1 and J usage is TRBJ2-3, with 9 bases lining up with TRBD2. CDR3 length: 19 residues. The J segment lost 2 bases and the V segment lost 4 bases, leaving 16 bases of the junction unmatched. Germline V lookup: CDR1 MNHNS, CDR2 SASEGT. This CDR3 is CASSVQLLGREGLTDTQYF. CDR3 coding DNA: TGTGCCAGCAGTGTTCAGCTTTTGGGGCGGGAGGGCCTCACAGATACGCAGTATTTT.

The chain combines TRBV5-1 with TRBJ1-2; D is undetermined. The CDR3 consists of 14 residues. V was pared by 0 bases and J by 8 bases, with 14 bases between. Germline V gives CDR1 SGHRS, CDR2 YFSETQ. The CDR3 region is CASSLGSEGGGYTF. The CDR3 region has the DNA TGCGCCAGCAGCTTGGGATCGGAGGGAGGGGGCTACACCTTC.

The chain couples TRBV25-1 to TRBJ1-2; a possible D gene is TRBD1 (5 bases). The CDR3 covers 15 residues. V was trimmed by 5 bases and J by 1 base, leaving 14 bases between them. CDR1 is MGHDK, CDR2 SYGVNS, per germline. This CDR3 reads CASSSLWGDNYGYTF. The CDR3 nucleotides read TGTGCCAGCAGTTCCTTATGGGGGGATAACTATGGCTACACCTTC.

This chain's CDR3 is CASSEFAPSGVVVDTQYF. The CDR3 nucleotides are TGTGCCAGCAGTGAATTCGCGCCTAGCGGAGTGGTCGTGGATACGCAGTATTTT. V and J are TRBV25-1 and TRBJ2-3; 7 positions match TRBD2. Germline V gene sequence: CDR1 MGHDK, CDR2 SYGVNS. CDR3 size: 18 residues. Trimming at V came to 1 base and at J to 6 bases, leaving 16 bases not matched to a gene.

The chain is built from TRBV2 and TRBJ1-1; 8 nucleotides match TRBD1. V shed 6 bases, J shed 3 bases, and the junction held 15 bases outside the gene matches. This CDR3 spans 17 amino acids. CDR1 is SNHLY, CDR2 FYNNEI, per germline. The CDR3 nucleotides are TGTGCCAGCAGAAGAAGCGGCAGGGGGCGTTTGGACACTGAAGCTTTCTTT. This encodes CASRRSGRGRLDTEAFF.

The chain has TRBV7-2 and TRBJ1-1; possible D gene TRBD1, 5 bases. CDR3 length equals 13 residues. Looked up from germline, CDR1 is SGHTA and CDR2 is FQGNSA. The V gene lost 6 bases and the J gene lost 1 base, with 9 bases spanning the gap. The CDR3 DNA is TGTGCCAGCAGTTTCACAGGGAACACTGAAGCTTTCTTT. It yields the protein CASSFTGNTEAFF. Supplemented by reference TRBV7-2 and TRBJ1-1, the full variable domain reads GAGVSQSPSNKVTEKGKDVELRCDPISGHTALYWYRQSLGQGLEFLIYFQGNSAPDKSGLPSDRFSAERTGGSVSTLTIQRTQQEDSAVYLCASSFTGNTEAFFGQGTRLTVV.